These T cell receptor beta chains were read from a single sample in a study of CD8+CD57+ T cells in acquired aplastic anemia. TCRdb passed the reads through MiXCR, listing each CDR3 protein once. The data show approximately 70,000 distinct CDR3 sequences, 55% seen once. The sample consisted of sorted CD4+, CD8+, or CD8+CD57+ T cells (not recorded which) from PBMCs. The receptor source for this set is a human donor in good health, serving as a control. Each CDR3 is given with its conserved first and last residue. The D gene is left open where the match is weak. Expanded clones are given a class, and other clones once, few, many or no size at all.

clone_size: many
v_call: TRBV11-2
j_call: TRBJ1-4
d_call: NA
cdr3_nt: TGTGCCAGCAACAAACTCAGGGAAAAACTGTTTTTT
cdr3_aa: CASNKLREKLFF

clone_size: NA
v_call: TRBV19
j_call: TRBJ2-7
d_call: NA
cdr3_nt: TGTGCCAGTAGCAAGGAGAGGGGGAGAGACTACGAGCAGTACTTC
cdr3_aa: CASSKERGRDYEQYF

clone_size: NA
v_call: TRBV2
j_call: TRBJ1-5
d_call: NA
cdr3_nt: TGTGCCAGCAGTGAAAACGCGGGCGTAGGGCAGCCCCAGCATTTT
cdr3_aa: CASSENAGVGQPQHF

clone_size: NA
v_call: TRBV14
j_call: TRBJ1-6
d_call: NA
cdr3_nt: TGTGCCAGCAGCCAGCTCCACTTT
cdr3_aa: CASSQLHF

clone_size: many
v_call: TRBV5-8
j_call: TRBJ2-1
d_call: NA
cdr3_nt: TGTGCCAGCAGCTTGGGGGGCAACCTCTACAATGAGCAGTTCTTC
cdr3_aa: CASSLGGNLYNEQFF

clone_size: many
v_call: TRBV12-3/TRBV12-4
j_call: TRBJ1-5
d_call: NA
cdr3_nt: TGTGCCAGCAGTTTCTCCACAGGAATTAGCAATCAGCCCCAGCATTTT
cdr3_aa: CASSFSTGISNQPQHF

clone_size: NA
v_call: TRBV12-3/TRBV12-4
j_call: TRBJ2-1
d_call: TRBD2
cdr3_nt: TGTGCCAGCAGTTACAGTAGCGGGAGAAGTAGTGAGCAGTTCTTC
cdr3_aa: CASSYSSGRSSEQFF

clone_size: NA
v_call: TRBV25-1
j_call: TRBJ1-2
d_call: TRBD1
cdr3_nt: TGTGCCAGCACAATCAGGGGGCGGAACTATGGCTACACCTTC
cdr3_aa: CASTIRGRNYGYTF

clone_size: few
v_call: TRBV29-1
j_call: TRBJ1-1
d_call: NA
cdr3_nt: TGCAGCGCCAGACAGACGAACACTGAAGCTTTCTTT
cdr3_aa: CSARQTNTEAFF

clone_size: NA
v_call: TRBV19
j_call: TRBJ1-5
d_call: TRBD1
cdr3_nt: TGTGCCAGTAGTATTGTGACAGGGGATGAGCAGCCCCAGCATTTT
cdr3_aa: CASSIVTGDEQPQHF

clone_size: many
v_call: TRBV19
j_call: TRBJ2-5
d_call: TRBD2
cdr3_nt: TGTGCCAGTAGTAGGAGAGATGGACTAGCGGGAGGCCTCGAGACCCAGTACTTC
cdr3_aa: CASSRRDGLAGGLETQYF

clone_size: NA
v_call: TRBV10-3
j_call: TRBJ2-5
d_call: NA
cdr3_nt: TGTGCCATCAGTGGAACAGGCGGTGTGATCGAGACCCAGTACTTC
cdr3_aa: CAISGTGGVIETQYF

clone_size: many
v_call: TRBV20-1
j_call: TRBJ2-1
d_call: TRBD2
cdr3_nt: TGCAGTGCTAGGGGAGGTGAGCGGGAGGGAATAGATGAGCAGTTCTTC
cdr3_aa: CSARGGEREGIDEQFF

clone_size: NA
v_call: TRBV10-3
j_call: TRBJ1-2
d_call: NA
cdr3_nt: TGTGCCATCAGTGAGTCCTTAGGGTTTGGGGATGGCTACACCTTC
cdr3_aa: CAISESLGFGDGYTF

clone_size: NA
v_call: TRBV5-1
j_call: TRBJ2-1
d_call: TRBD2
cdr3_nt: TGCGCCAGCAGACCCAGGACTAGCGGGCAAAATGAGCAGTTCTTC
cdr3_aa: CASRPRTSGQNEQFF

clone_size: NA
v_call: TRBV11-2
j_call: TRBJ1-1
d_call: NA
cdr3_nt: TGTGCCAGCAGCTTAGTTGTTGCGGGCCCTGAAGCTTTCTTT
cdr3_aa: CASSLVVAGPEAFF